This T cell receptor beta chain was observed in a study of T cells in Graves' hyperthyroidism and ophthalmopathy. RNA transcripts yielded amplified TCR beta CDR3 regions. During a first-round RT-PCR of the TCR CDR3, the HTBI primer set was used. MiXCR, run by TCRdb on the multiplex PCR reads, gives a single entry per CDR3 protein. Among 550,000 to 650,000 distinct CDR3 sequences, about 15% were seen once, and the ten largest hold roughly 6.2%. A note on this clonotype: Antigen specificity is unknown.

Whole-study findings and limits: Peripheral blood also featured most of the thyroid clonotypes expanded above 0.001.

PBMCs were collected from a roughly 10 ml volume of fresh peripheral blood. The clonotype comes from a woman in her twenties or thirties with Graves' hyperthyroidism that later progressed to Graves' ophthalmopathy. Sequences were obtained from blood.

CDR3 bases: TGTGCCACCAGTGTGACCGGGAGAAAGGATGAGCAGTTCTTC. Amino acids: CATSVTGRKDEQFF. This chain connects TRBV24-1 to TRBJ2-1, with D perhaps matching TRBD2 (6 bases). Germline V CDR1 and CDR2: KGHDR, SFDVKD. Deletions cut 5 bases from V and 8 bases from J, with 15 bases between. CDR3 length: 14 residues.